This T cell receptor (beta chain) was retrieved from a study of blood T cell repertoires in COVID-19. Data came from immunoSEQ multiplex PCR; TCRdb stores just in-frame clones and leaves some out. The sample lists some 86,000 clones; 85% were seen once. V was shortened by 10 bases and J by 7 bases, with 8 bases between the two germline ends. This CDR3 spans 11 amino acids. The germline V gene has CDR1 MNHEY and CDR2 SVGAGI. The sample holds one count of this clone. This clonotype was obtained from a woman in her 70s with acute or convalescent COVID-19. Sequencing used peripheral blood. V usage is TRBV6-5 and J usage is TRBJ1-6, with D perhaps TRBD1 (5 bases). DNA of the CDR3: TGTGCCATACAGGAAAATTCACCCCTCCACTTT. Translation: CAIQENSPLHF.